This TCR beta chain was recorded in a study of blood T cell repertoires in COVID-19. Study context: Acute and convalescent COVID-19 specimens originated in the United States, Italy and Spain. T cells, B-cell-depleted T cells, or PBMCs supplied cDNA or gDNA.

In the authors' workflow: Estimation of nucleated cell counts was performed using reference gene primer amplification. TCRdb's copy holds only in-frame clones and misses some; the assay was immunoSEQ multiplex PCR. V, J and clone size were drawn from that table, and D and trimming were deduced from the DNA. The sample has about 210,000 clones, about 92% seen once; the top ten hold about 1.3%. V was pared by 3 bases and J by 6 bases, with 13 bases between. Per the germline V gene, CDR1 is MNHEY and CDR2 is SMNVEV (reference sequence). The CDR3 is 14 residues long. Material: peripheral blood. The clonotype was recovered from a young man with acute or convalescent COVID-19. The V gene is TRBV27, the J gene TRBJ2-3; D not resolved. This chain's CDR3 is CASSLRLPEDTQYF. The CDR3 DNA reads as TGTGCCAGCAGTTTGCGGCTCCCGGAGGATACGCAGTATTTT.